Listed below are T cell receptor beta chains from one sample, sequenced in a study of T-cell reconstitution after alpha-beta-depleted transplantation in children. MiXCR was run by TCRdb on the PCR reads, yielding one entry per CDR3 protein. The sample has a few hundred thousand distinct CDR3 sequences, about 9.3% seen once. Material: PBMCs from the stem cell graft donor, obtained from the stem cell graft. These TCRs come from a human donor who donated a stem cell graft to a child with acute lymphoblastic leukemia. CDR3s leave out the opening cysteine and the closing phenylalanine or tryptophan. The D gene is left open where the match is weak.

CDR3: SVEVLWRF
J: TRBJ2-1
D: -
V: TRBV29-1

CDR3: ASSLGGGVYTEAF
J: TRBJ1-1
D: -
V: TRBV7-9

CDR3: ATGRGSYEQY
J: TRBJ2-7
D: -
V: TRBV15

CDR3: ASSPTPSNTEAF
J: TRBJ1-1
D: -
V: TRBV28

CDR3: SALTRQGVSDTQY
J: TRBJ2-3
D: TRBD1
V: TRBV20-1

CDR3: ASSQAMVYEQY
J: TRBJ2-7
D: -
V: TRBV6-1

CDR3: SVVLTSDSYNEQF
J: TRBJ2-1
D: -
V: TRBV29-1

CDR3: ASSLDGLGKTEAF
J: TRBJ1-1
D: -
V: TRBV5-1

CDR3: ASSRIETGELF
J: TRBJ2-2
D: -
V: TRBV2

CDR3: ASSQLGGRGNTIY
J: TRBJ1-3
D: -
V: TRBV4-2

CDR3: SASHTRLNSPLH
J: TRBJ1-6
D: -
V: TRBV20-1

CDR3: ASSRQGAQETQY
J: TRBJ2-5
D: -
V: TRBV5-1

CDR3: AISAERGQDTQY
J: TRBJ2-3
D: -
V: TRBV10-3

CDR3: SARDVGGGTDTQY
J: TRBJ2-3
D: -
V: TRBV20-1

CDR3: AIQGATNEKLF
J: TRBJ1-4
D: TRBD1
V: TRBV10-3

CDR3: ASSLGQVTDTQY
J: TRBJ2-3
D: TRBD1
V: TRBV5-1

CDR3: ASSQGLFSNQPQH
J: TRBJ1-5
D: -
V: TRBV4-1

CDR3: ASSLVVSLASSGSINEQF
J: TRBJ2-1
D: TRBD2
V: TRBV7-6

CDR3: ASSFGGMNTEAF
J: TRBJ1-1
D: -
V: TRBV5-6

CDR3: ASSERLAGGSDTQY
J: TRBJ2-3
D: TRBD2
V: TRBV9

CDR3: ASSLELRGPEKQY
J: TRBJ2-7
D: -
V: TRBV7-2

CDR3: SVAGTGTYEQY
J: TRBJ2-7
D: TRBD1
V: TRBV29-1

CDR3: ASSERVYEQY
J: TRBJ2-7
D: -
V: TRBV6-1

CDR3: ASSPPLENEQF
J: TRBJ2-1
D: -
V: TRBV18

CDR3: SAEAGGTYEQY
J: TRBJ2-7
D: TRBD2
V: TRBV29-1

CDR3: ASSSPAGGTGELF
J: TRBJ2-2
D: TRBD2
V: TRBV7-9

CDR3: ASSQIGNEETQY
J: TRBJ2-5
D: -
V: TRBV4-3

CDR3: ASRSTGGPSGEQY
J: TRBJ2-7
D: TRBD1
V: TRBV5-6

CDR3: SAYQRRSTDTQY
J: TRBJ2-3
D: -
V: TRBV29-1

CDR3: ASSQYTGNTGELF
J: TRBJ2-2
D: -
V: TRBV4-1

CDR3: ASSYRLAGGSYEQY
J: TRBJ2-7
D: TRBD2
V: TRBV7-9

CDR3: ASSSIQGAAF
J: TRBJ1-1
D: -
V: TRBV6-5

CDR3: ASSHLSGRGNEQF
J: TRBJ2-1
D: TRBD2
V: TRBV12-3/TRBV12-4

CDR3: ASSSSTGAQWGYT
J: TRBJ1-2
D: TRBD1
V: TRBV7-8

CDR3: SAPRTGGGGNYGYT
J: TRBJ1-2
D: TRBD1
V: TRBV20-1

CDR3: ASSYWDRDQPQH
J: TRBJ1-5
D: TRBD1
V: TRBV7-8

CDR3: ASSPLGRATAEQF
J: TRBJ2-1
D: TRBD2
V: TRBV18

CDR3: ASSQAPDGTEPYEQY
J: TRBJ2-7
D: -
V: TRBV4-3

CDR3: ASTSDSQETQY
J: TRBJ2-5
D: -
V: TRBV12-3/TRBV12-4

CDR3: ASSQTAVVAADSSYNEQF
J: TRBJ2-1
D: -
V: TRBV4-3

CDR3: AIRDYREGPDTQY
J: TRBJ2-3
D: -
V: TRBV10-3

CDR3: ASSQLQGADGEQY
J: TRBJ2-7
D: TRBD1
V: TRBV4-1

CDR3: ASSQEGQPVYGYT
J: TRBJ1-2
D: -
V: TRBV4-2

CDR3: ASSQGPHRGLNTGELF
J: TRBJ2-2
D: -
V: TRBV4-3

CDR3: ASIPGTEHNEQF
J: TRBJ2-1
D: TRBD1
V: TRBV12-3/TRBV12-4

CDR3: ASSMGTLDYKETQY
J: TRBJ2-5
D: -
V: TRBV7-9

CDR3: ASSPGTSNQPQH
J: TRBJ1-5
D: -
V: TRBV6-5

CDR3: SVEDGGQGVGEKLF
J: TRBJ1-4
D: -
V: TRBV29-1

CDR3: ASSLHREDTQY
J: TRBJ2-3
D: -
V: TRBV27